This TCR beta chain was sequenced during a study of T cell changes during pregnancy in multiple sclerosis. Clones were sequenced by immunoSEQ multiplex PCR, and TCRdb holds only the in-frame ones, with some missing. The table records roughly 76,000 clones, 80% to 95% of them present only once. The J segment lost 1 base and the V segment lost 4 bases, leaving 12 bases of the junction unmatched. There are 17 residues in the CDR3. Germline V gene data show CDR1 as LNHNV and CDR2 as YYDKDF (reference sequence). The source was CD4+ T cells from peripheral blood mononuclear cells, collected after pregnancy. This TCR was recovered from a female donor with multiple sclerosis, enrolled in a pregnancy study. This chain links TRBV15 with TRBJ1-1; 7 bases agree with TRBD1. DNA of the CDR3: TGTGCCACCAGCAAACCGGTATGGAGGACAGGGAACACTGAAGCTTTCTTT. It is translated as CATSKPVWRTGNTEAFF.